A selection of T cell receptor beta chains follows, all from one sample in a study of response to subunit inactivated influenza vaccine. TCRdb re-derived calls from the RT-PCR reads in MiXCR, one entry per CDR3 protein. The profile covers about half a million distinct CDR3 sequences, with 9.5% to 12% appearing a single time and approximately 12% taken by the ten largest. The input for sequencing was PBMCs from blood, taken roughly 6 weeks after vaccination. The receptors were sampled from a man aged 50-59 years who received an inactivated influenza vaccine. CDR3s include the opening cysteine and the closing phenylalanine or tryptophan. Each record gives: clone size, J gene, D gene, V gene, CDR3 DNA, CDR3 protein. The D gene is left open where the match is weak. Clone size, where shown, is once, few, many, or a class for clones that have expanded.

many	TRBJ1-1	TRBD1	TRBV12-3/TRBV12-4	TGTGCCAGCAGGCCGGGACAGTCTGTATCAGCTTTCTTT	CASRPGQSVSAFF
NA	TRBJ2-5	TRBD2	TRBV20-1	TGCAGTGCTACTGCGGGGGGGATTGGAGAGACCCAGTACTTC	CSATAGGIGETQYF
NA	TRBJ1-1	NA	TRBV7-2	TGTGCCAGCAGCCCAGCGTGGACCATGAACACTGAAGCTTTCTTT	CASSPAWTMNTEAFF
once	TRBJ2-7	TRBD2	TRBV7-6	TGTGCCAGCAGCCAAGGGGCGGGAGGGAACTACGAGCAGTACTTC	CASSQGAGGNYEQYF
NA	TRBJ2-1	TRBD2	TRBV6-1	TGTGCCAGCAGGCTAGCGGGGTACAATGAGCAGTTCTTC	CASRLAGYNEQFF
many	TRBJ2-1	TRBD2	TRBV11-3	TGTGCCAGCAGCTCCACCCCGGGACTAGCGGGAAGACCTAGCTCCTACAATGAGCAGTTCTTC	CASSSTPGLAGRPSSYNEQFF
NA	TRBJ2-5	NA	TRBV14	TGTGCCAGCAGCCAAATAGGGCTAGAGACCCAGTACTTC	CASSQIGLETQYF
few	TRBJ2-5	NA	TRBV4-3	TGCGCCAGCAGCCAAGAGCAGGGAAGGGGCGAGACCCAGTACTTC	CASSQEQGRGETQYF
few	TRBJ2-3	TRBD2	TRBV6-5	TGTGCCAGCAGTTCCCCAAGCGGGAGAGGGACAGATACGCAGTATTTT	CASSSPSGRGTDTQYF
few	TRBJ2-1	NA	TRBV10-3	TGTGCCATCAGGGATCTTAGTGGGAGAAGGAATGAGCAGTTCTTC	CAIRDLSGRRNEQFF
NA	TRBJ1-2	NA	TRBV7-9	TGTGCCAGCAGCTTAGATCTGCGGGGGGGCGGCTACACCTTC	CASSLDLRGGGYTF
NA	TRBJ2-7	TRBD1	TRBV6-2/TRBV6-3	TGTGCCAGCAGTTACGTGGGACAGGGCTCCTACGAGCAGTACTTC	CASSYVGQGSYEQYF
NA	TRBJ2-7	TRBD1	TRBV9	TGTGCCAGCAGCGCTGTTGGACAGGGGAGGTACGAGCAGTACTTC	CASSAVGQGRYEQYF
NA	TRBJ2-7	TRBD1	TRBV29-1	TGCAGCGTTGGTGTCCGGGACAGGGGAACCTACGAGCAGTACTTC	CSVGVRDRGTYEQYF
few	TRBJ1-3	NA	TRBV7-9	TGTGCCAGCAGCTTAGCGGCGGTGGGAAACACCATATATTTT	CASSLAAVGNTIYF
NA	TRBJ2-4	TRBD2	TRBV28	TGTGCCAGCACGGGAGGTGTAGCCAAAAACATTCAGTACTTC	CASTGGVAKNIQYF
few	TRBJ2-3	NA	TRBV3-1	TGTGCCAGCAGCCAAGTCGGTTCAGATACGCAGTATTTT	CASSQVGSDTQYF
NA	TRBJ2-7	TRBD2	TRBV28	TGTGCCAGCAGTAATCTAGCGGGAAGTTCATACGAGCAGTACTTC	CASSNLAGSSYEQYF
few	TRBJ1-4	TRBD1	TRBV2	TGTGCCAGCAGGGAACTAGACAGGGCCGGCGGTGAAAAACTGTTTTTT	CASRELDRAGGEKLFF
many	TRBJ1-6	NA	TRBV7-9	TGTGCCAGCAGCTTAGAACAGGGAGCGCCCCTCCACTTT	CASSLEQGAPLHF
many	TRBJ2-2	NA	TRBV10-3	TGTGCCATCAGTGAAGGAGGGGTTGCTAACACCGGGGAGCTGTTTTTT	CAISEGGVANTGELFF
few	TRBJ2-7	TRBD2	TRBV6-2/TRBV6-3	TGTGCCAGCAGTTACCCCGGGACTAGCGGTCGAGGGGAGTACTTC	CASSYPGTSGRGEYF
many	TRBJ2-2	TRBD2	TRBV7-8	TGTGCCAGCACCCCTCAACCCGGACTAGCGGCACGCACCGGGGAGCTGTTTTTT	CASTPQPGLAARTGELFF